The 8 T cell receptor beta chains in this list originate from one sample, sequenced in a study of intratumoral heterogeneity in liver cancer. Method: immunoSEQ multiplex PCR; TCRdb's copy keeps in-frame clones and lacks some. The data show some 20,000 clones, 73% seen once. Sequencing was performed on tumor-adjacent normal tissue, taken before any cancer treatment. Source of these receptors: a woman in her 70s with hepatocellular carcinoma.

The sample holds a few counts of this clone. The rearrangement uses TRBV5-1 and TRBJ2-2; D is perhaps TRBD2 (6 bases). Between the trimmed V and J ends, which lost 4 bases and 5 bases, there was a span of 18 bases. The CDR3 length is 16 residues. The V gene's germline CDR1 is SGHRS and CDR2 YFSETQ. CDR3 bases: TGCGCCAGCAGCACTGGTTCCGGGACTGCTACCGGGGAGCTGTTTTTT. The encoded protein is CASSTGSGTATGELFF.

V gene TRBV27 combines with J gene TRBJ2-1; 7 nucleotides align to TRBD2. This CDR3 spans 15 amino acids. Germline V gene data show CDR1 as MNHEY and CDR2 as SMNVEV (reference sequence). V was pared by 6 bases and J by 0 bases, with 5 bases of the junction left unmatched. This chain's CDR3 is CASRIGGSSYNEQFF. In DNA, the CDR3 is TGTGCCAGCAGAATCGGCGGGAGCTCCTACAATGAGCAGTTCTTC.

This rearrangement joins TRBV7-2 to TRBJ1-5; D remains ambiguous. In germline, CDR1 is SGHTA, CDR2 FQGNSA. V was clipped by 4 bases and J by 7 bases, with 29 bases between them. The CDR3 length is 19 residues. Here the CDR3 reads CASSSLLRYLERAGQPQHF. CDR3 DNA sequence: TGTGCCAGCAGCTCCTTGCTTAGATACTTGGAACGGGCTGGGCAGCCCCAGCATTTT.

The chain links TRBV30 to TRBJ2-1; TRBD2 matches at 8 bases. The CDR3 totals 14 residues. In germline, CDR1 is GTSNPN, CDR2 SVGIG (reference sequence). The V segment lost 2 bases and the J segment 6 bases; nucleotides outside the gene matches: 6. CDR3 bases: TGTGCCTGGAGTAGGGCGGGAGGCCTCAATGAGCAGTTCTTC. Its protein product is CAWSRAGGLNEQFF.

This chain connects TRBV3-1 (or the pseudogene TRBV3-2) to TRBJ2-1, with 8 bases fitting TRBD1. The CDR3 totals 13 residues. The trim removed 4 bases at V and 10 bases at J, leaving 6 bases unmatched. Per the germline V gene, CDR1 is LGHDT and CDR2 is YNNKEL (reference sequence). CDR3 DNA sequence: TGTGCCAGCAGCCCCACCCGACAGGGGGAGCAGTTCTTC. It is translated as CASSPTRQGEQFF.

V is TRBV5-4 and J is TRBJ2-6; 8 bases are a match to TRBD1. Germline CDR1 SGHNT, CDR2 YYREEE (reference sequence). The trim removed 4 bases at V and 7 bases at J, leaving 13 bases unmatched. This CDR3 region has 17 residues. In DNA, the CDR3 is TGTGCCAGCAGCATCCCTTCAGGACAGGGTTTCGCCAACGTCCTGACTTTC. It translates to CASSIPSGQGFANVLTF. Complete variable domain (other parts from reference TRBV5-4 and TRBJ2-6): ETGVTQSPTHLIKTRGQQVTLRCSSQSGHNTVSWYQQALGQGPQFIFQYYREEENGRGNFPPRFSGLQFPNYSSELNVNALELDDSALYLCASSIPSGQGFANVLTFGAGSRLTVL.

CDR3 region: CASSLRGGGELFF. The CDR3 DNA reads as TGTGCCAGCAGTTTGAGGGGTGGCGGGGAGCTGTTTTTT. The rearrangement links TRBV27 to TRBJ2-2; D is possibly TRBD1 or TRBD2 (5 bases each). CDR3 size: 13 residues. Looked up from germline, CDR1 is MNHEY and CDR2 is SMNVEV (reference sequence). With 3 bases removed from V and 7 bases from J, the gap between germline ends came to 9 bases.

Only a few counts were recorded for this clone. The CDR3 is CASSEYTSVNEQFF. CDR3 coding DNA: TGTGCCAGCAGTGAATATACTAGCGTCAATGAGCAGTTCTTC. The chain couples TRBV2 to TRBJ2-1, with TRBD2 identical over 7 bases. The V gene end was trimmed by 2 bases and the J gene end by 6 bases; junction bases not matched to a gene: 4. The germline V gene has CDR1 SNHLY and CDR2 FYNNEI. The CDR3 sequence is 14 residues long.